The next 29 T cell receptor beta chains were all read from a single sample in a study of long-term antiretroviral therapy in people with HIV (dated by TCRdb to between 2020 and 2023). Sequencing of the TRB variable region was done with the immunoSEQ hsTCRB v3.0 assay at survey level resolution. Entries here come from immuneACCESS through TCRdb and include only in-frame sequences with V and J called. Some clones fail to appear in such tables; in the studies checked, an unresolved V gene covers under half of the shortfall, and the cause of the remainder is unknown. For this sample the table gives about 25,000 clones, of which around 82% were detected only once. 5.1% of the sample is in the top ten clones. This specimen consisted of unsorted PBMCs, obtained 3 years after starting antiretroviral therapy. All receptors come from a man between 18 and 29 years old with HIV.

This chain uses TRBV5-6 with TRBJ1-3; D is unresolved. The CDR3 spans 16 residues. Trimming stripped 1 base from V and 0 bases from J, with 11 bases between. Germline V CDR1 and CDR2: SGHDT, YYEEEE. The CDR3 protein is CASSLPYYDSGNTIYF. DNA for the CDR3: TGTGCCAGCAGCTTGCCTTACTACGACTCTGGAAACACCATATATTTT.

V usage is TRBV5-8 and J usage is TRBJ1-3, with TRBD1 matching 7 bases. Germline V gene data show CDR1 as SGHTS and CDR2 as YDEGEE. The CDR3 extends over 18 amino acids. Trimming at V came to 0 bases and at J to 4 bases, leaving 13 bases not matched to a gene. The CDR3 coding sequence is TGTGCCAGCAGCTTGGCGGTGGACACAGGGGTAGCGGGAAACACCATATATTTT. Its translation: CASSLAVDTGVAGNTIYF.

CDR3 nucleotides: TGTGCCAGCAGCTTAGTCCCCCAGGCCGGCGGAACTTATGGCTACACCTTC. Translating gives CASSLVPQAGGTYGYTF. The rearrangement uses TRBV7-6 and TRBJ1-2; D unclear. Germline-derived CDR1 and CDR2 are SGHVS and FNYEAQ. Trimming took 1 base from V and 5 from J, leaving 20 bases between them. The CDR3 is made up of 17 amino acids.

The chain uses TRBV7-6 and TRBJ1-1, with D possibly being TRBD1 (6 bases). CDR3 length equals 14 residues. The V gene's germline CDR1 is SGHVS and CDR2 FNYEAQ. The V end lost 3 bases, the J end lost 4 bases, and 12 bases lay between the germline ends. The DNA for the CDR3 is TGTGCCAGCAGCTTGGGGGGCACGAGCACTGAAGCTTTCTTT. Its protein is CASSLGGTSTEAFF.

This clone has only a few counts. The chain links TRBV7-2 to TRBJ2-3, with D possibly being TRBD2 (6 bases). This CDR3 region has 15 residues. The V and J ends lost 7 bases and 4 bases respectively, with 18 bases between them. CDR1 is SGHTA and CDR2 is FQGNSA in the germline V gene. The CDR3 reads CASISFRDSSDTQYF. DNA of the CDR3: TGTGCCAGCATAAGCTTCCGGGACTCCTCAGATACGCAGTATTTT.

This chain links TRBV19 with TRBJ2-2; D might be TRBD2 (5 bases). V was shortened by 5 bases and J by 2 bases, with 12 bases between the two germline ends. Germline V gene lookup returns CDR1 LNHDA and CDR2 SQIVND (reference sequence). The CDR3 sequence is 15 residues long. CDR3 residues: CASSLSGYNTGELFF. CDR3 coding DNA: TGTGCCAGTAGTTTAAGCGGTTATAACACCGGGGAGCTGTTTTTT.

This clone was recorded a few times. This chain links TRBV9 with TRBJ1-2; TRBD1 agrees at 7 bases. Germline V gene data show CDR1 as SGDLS and CDR2 as YYNGEE. V lost 5 bases, J lost 6 bases, and 7 bases stayed unmatched. This CDR3 contains 13 residues. Here the CDR3 reads CASRRTGGDGYTF. CDR3 nucleotide sequence: TGTGCCAGCAGGCGGACAGGCGGCGATGGCTACACCTTC. The whole variable domain, filled in from reference TRBV9 and TRBJ1-2, reads DSGVTQTPKHLITATGQRVTLRCSPRSGDLSVYWYQQSLDQGLQFLIQYYNGEERAKGNILERFSAQQFPDLHSELNLSSLELGDSALYFCASRRTGGDGYTFGSGTRLTVV.

This clone appeared once. CDR3 in DNA: TGCGCCAGCAGCCCATCGGGGGTCCCAGTTATTACCTACGAGCAGTACTTC. Translated, it gives CASSPSGVPVITYEQYF. This chain uses TRBV5-1 with TRBJ2-7; a weak D match, TRBD2 (6 bases). Germline V gene sequence: CDR1 SGHRS, CDR2 YFSETQ. Trimming took 4 bases from V and 2 from J, leaving 22 bases between them. The CDR3 runs 17 residues.

The rearrangement links TRBV25-1 to TRBJ2-5; no firm D call. CDR3 length: 14 amino acids. CDR1 is MGHDK and CDR2 is SYGVNS in the germline V gene. V lost 4 bases, J lost 5 bases, and 14 bases lay in between. The CDR3 loop reads CASSVSGGWETQYF. CDR3 DNA: TGTGCCAGCAGTGTTTCGGGCGGTTGGGAGACCCAGTACTTC. The full variable domain, with the rest looked up from reference TRBV25-1 and TRBJ2-5, is EADIYQTPRYLVIGTGKKITLECSQTMGHDKMYWYQQDPGMELHLIHYSYGVNSTEKGDLSSESTVSRIRTEHFPLTLESARPSHTSQYLCASSVSGGWETQYFGPGTRLLVL.

This clone occurred a few times. CDR3 amino acids: CAWSVQGAGELFF. The CDR3, as DNA: TGTGCCTGGAGTGTTCAGGGTGCCGGGGAGCTGTTTTTT. The chain uses TRBV30 and TRBJ2-2, with D maybe TRBD1 (5 bases). This CDR3 is 13 amino acids long. CDR1 GTSNPN and CDR2 SVGIG come from the germline V gene (reference sequence). Trimming shortened V by 0 bases and J by 6 bases, and 8 bases separated the two germline ends.

V is TRBV4-2 and J is TRBJ1-1, with TRBD1 matching 9 bases. The V segment lost 4 bases and the J segment 5 bases; nucleotides outside the gene matches: 8. The CDR3 consists of 15 residues. CDR1 is LGHNA, CDR2 YNFKEQ, per germline. The CDR3 loop reads CASSPDRGLKTEAFF. The CDR3 coding sequence is TGTGCCAGCAGCCCGGACAGGGGACTTAAAACTGAAGCTTTCTTT.

V usage is TRBV30 and J usage is TRBJ1-3; D gene unclear. This CDR3 region has 13 residues. Germline values: CDR1 GTSNPN, CDR2 SVGIG (reference sequence). The ends were cut back, 5 bases at V and 3 bases at J, with 11 bases in the middle. The CDR3 DNA is TGTGCCTGGGGATGGACGGGTGGAAACACCATATATTTT. Protein product: CAWGWTGGNTIYF.

This clone was recorded only once. The V gene is TRBV11-2, the J gene TRBJ2-7; D may be TRBD2 (5 bases). The CDR3 has 15 amino acids. Germline V gene data show CDR1 as SGHAT and CDR2 as FQNNGV. V dropped 5 bases and J dropped 0 bases, with 14 bases sitting between them. This chain's CDR3 is CASSVQTGLSYEQYF. The CDR3 nucleotides read TGTGCCAGCAGCGTCCAAACCGGACTCTCCTACGAGCAGTACTTC.

The chain has TRBV10-3 and TRBJ1-5; D is uncertain. The V gene's germline CDR1 is ENHRY and CDR2 SYGVKD. The CDR3 is 14 amino acids. V was cut by 2 bases and J by 4 bases, with 9 bases left in between. CDR3 DNA: TGTGCCATCAGTGAGGATAGTGTAAATCAGCCCCAGCATTTT. Translated: CAISEDSVNQPQHF.

The chain joins TRBV6-5 to TRBJ2-3; D gene uncertain. Germline lookup yields CDR1 MNHEY and CDR2 SVGAGI. V lost 0 bases and J 5 bases, leaving 15 bases between the germline ends. The CDR3 covers 16 residues. In nucleotides, the CDR3 is TGTGCCAGCAGTTACTCGCCGGACCACCTCCAAGATACGCAGTATTTT. Protein product: CASSYSPDHLQDTQYF.

The chain carries TRBV29-1 and TRBJ1-2; tentatively, D is TRBD1 (5 bases). There are 13 residues in the CDR3. Germline CDR1 reads SQVTM; CDR2 reads ANQGSEA. V was clipped by 4 bases and J by 5 bases, with 14 bases between them. CDR3 nucleotides: TGCAGCGTTGGGGACGGGCGGGGATATGGCTACACCTTC. It translates to CSVGDGRGYGYTF.

V gene TRBV7-9 combines with J gene TRBJ2-6; D remains ambiguous. This CDR3 is 15 amino acids long. V dropped 2 bases and J dropped 0 bases, with 5 bases sitting between them. Germline V gene data show CDR1 as SEHNR and CDR2 as FQNEAQ (reference sequence). The CDR3 DNA reads as TGTGCCAGCAGCTTAATGGGCTCTGGGGCCAACGTCCTGACTTTC. Translating gives CASSLMGSGANVLTF.

The chain is built from TRBV27 and TRBJ2-3; D might be TRBD1 (6 bases). V gave up 4 bases and J gave up 5 bases, with 16 bases separating them. The germline V gene encodes CDR1 MNHEY and CDR2 SMNVEV (reference sequence). This CDR3 spans 15 amino acids. CDR3 sequence reads: CASSSITGYGDTQYF. Written as DNA, the CDR3 is TGTGCCAGCAGTTCCATCACAGGGTACGGAGATACGCAGTATTTT.

The chain is built from TRBV19 and TRBJ2-7; D gene uncertain. The length of the CDR3 is 14 residues. V lost 1 base and J lost 7, with 14 bases in between. Germline loops: CDR1 LNHDA, CDR2 SQIVND (reference sequence). CDR3 sequence reads: CASSIVVSTREQYF. CDR3 DNA: TGTGCCAGTAGTATAGTGGTCTCTACCCGGGAGCAGTACTTC.

The V and J genes are TRBV30 and TRBJ1-4, with D possibly TRBD1 on 6 matching bases. The germline gives CDR1 GTSNPN, CDR2 SVGIG (reference sequence). This CDR3 is built from 14 residues. V shed 0 bases and J shed 8 bases, with 13 bases lying between them. The CDR3 spells CAWSVQGQLEKLFF. The DNA of the CDR3 is TGTGCCTGGAGTGTACAGGGACAACTCGAAAAACTGTTTTTT.

The J gene is TRBJ2-7, the V gene TRBV19; D is possibly TRBD1 or TRBD2 (5 bases each). With 8 bases removed from V and 0 bases from J, the gap between germline ends came to 20 bases. The V gene's germline CDR1 is LNHDA and CDR2 SQIVND (reference sequence). The CDR3 consists of 16 residues. CDR3 bases: TGTGCCAGTGAGGGTTTGGGTGGGGGAAGCTCCTACGAGCAGTACGTC. Its translation is CASEGLGGGSSYEQYV.

In this sample, this clone turned up once. The chain combines TRBV18 with TRBJ1-1; TRBD1 might be the D (6 bases). CDR1 is KGHSH, CDR2 LQKENI, per germline. The V gene lost 2 bases and the J gene lost 1 base, with 11 bases spanning the gap. The CDR3 has 15 amino acids. The CDR3 loop reads CASSPGGLRNTEAFF. In nucleotides, the CDR3 is TGTGCCAGCTCACCAGGGGGCTTGAGGAACACTGAAGCTTTCTTT.

The rearrangement joins TRBV18 to TRBJ2-1; D tentatively fits TRBD1 or TRBD2 (6 bases each). CDR1 and CDR2 (germline): KGHSH, LQKENI. The CDR3 loop spans 16 amino acids. Trimming cost V 0 bases and J 3 bases, with 12 bases left between them. The CDR3 DNA reads TGTGCCAGCTCACCACCAGGGGGACTTATCTACAATGAGCAGTTCTTC. Residues: CASSPPGGLIYNEQFF.

Comment on this clone: The junction and the germline gene differ at one end; a read error may be behind it. CDR3 loop: CASSLASGDEQYF. In nucleotides, the CDR3 is TGTGCTAGCAGCTTAGCTTCAGGGGACGAGCAGTACTTC. The V gene is TRBV7-7, the J gene TRBJ2-7; maybe TRBD1 (6 bases). Germline CDR1 reads SSHAT; CDR2 reads FNYEAQ (reference sequence). This CDR3 contains 13 residues.

The chain links TRBV12-1 to TRBJ1-3; the listed D gene, TRBD1, was not tested against the DNA. TRBV12-1 is deemed a pseudogene. CDR3 length equals 15 residues. CDR3: CASSLDSSSGNTIYF. The CDR3 DNA reads as TGTGCCAGCAGCTTGGACAGCAGCTCTGGAAACACCATATATTTT.

V gene TRBV29-1 combines with J gene TRBJ2-5; D is unclear. V shed 8 bases and J shed 5 bases, with 18 bases lying between them. This CDR3 is built from 13 residues. CDR1 and CDR2 (germline): SQVTM, ANQGSEA. In nucleotides, the CDR3 is TGCAGCTCGGTTGGGCAGCGAGCGGAGACCCAGTACTTC. Its translation is CSSVGQRAETQYF.

This clone has just one count. The chain combines TRBV4-2 with TRBJ2-3, with 11 bases fitting TRBD2. The V gene end was trimmed by 0 bases and the J gene end by 4 bases; junction bases not matched to a gene: 0. Germline V gene sequence: CDR1 LGHNA, CDR2 YNFKEQ. The CDR3 has 15 residues. CDR3 residues: CASSQDSGGADTQYF. In DNA form, the CDR3 reads TGTGCCAGCAGCCAAGATAGCGGGGGGGCAGATACGCAGTATTTT.

The gene calls are TRBV19 and TRBJ1-5; D is undetermined. The germline CDR1 and CDR2 sequences are LNHDA and SQIVND (reference sequence). The CDR3 is 14 amino acids. With 3 bases removed from V and 0 bases from J, the gap between germline ends came to 6 bases. DNA of the CDR3: TGTGCCAGTAGTATCAAGGGTAGCAATCAGCCCCAGCATTTT. It codes for CASSIKGSNQPQHF.

J is TRBJ1-5 and V is TRBV13; no clear D. The CDR3 is 12 residues long. The V end was cut by 3 bases, the J end by 5 bases, with 5 bases between. The germline gives CDR1 PRHDT, CDR2 FYEKMQ (reference sequence). Here the CDR3 reads CASSFGDQPQHF. The CDR3 DNA sequence: TGTGCCAGCAGCTTCGGGGATCAGCCCCAGCATTTT.